What follows is one TCR beta chain and its context. What this receptor recognizes is not known. One base away there is no much larger clone; base qualities are not given. These data are taken from a study of regulatory T cells in long-lasting Graves disease (dated by TCRdb to the early 2020s). In terms of the full investigation: Newly diagnosed Graves' disease patients had taken antithyroid drugs for less than 3 months. The study was conducted in China and was registered as a clinical trial. Persistent Graves' disease patients were compared with newly diagnosed Graves' disease patients by peripheral blood TCR sequencing and RNA sequencing. A total of roughly 35 samples were covered by TCR sequencing, comprising some 13 persistent and 20 or so newly diagnosed Graves' disease patients.

Library generation was performed with multiplex PCR. Sequencing used an Illumina HiSeq 4000. To build TCR beta libraries, CDR3 regions were amplified by Arm-PCR using iRepertoire HTBI primers. Before sequencing, the PCR products underwent gel purification. In the source study's methods: Gene usage analysis of CDR3 amino acid clonotypes relied on the approximately 62 TRBV and about 15 TRBJ segments identified across samples. COPE and FqMerger were used to merge filtered high-quality paired reads into contigs. Contigs were aligned with BLAST to IMGT TRBV, TRBD and TRBJ reference genes, and CDR3 was defined per IMGT. Clonotypes above 0.1% frequency were classified as highly expanded clones. Shannon entropy served as the measure of repertoire diversity, while the Gini coefficient captured V-J evenness. Public clonotypes were defined as clonotypes shared by more than one individual. The public sequencing data were trimmed at Q25 with fastp and processed into clonotypes with MiXCR by TCRdb, which kept only in-frame beta chains. CDR3 protein duplicates are merged, each entry listing the most common genes and DNA. The V and J calls and clone size come from TCRdb's table, not from the authors' own analysis. Recorded for this sample are a few hundred thousand distinct CDR3 sequences; approximately 15% of them occurred a single time. The top ten hold approximately 17% of the sample.

Study-wide conclusions, independent of this receptor: The study examined only peripheral blood because the primary lesion, thyroid tissue, could not be accessed. TRBV28, TRBJ1-2 and TRBJ2-5 were preferentially used in persistent disease, while TRBV20-1 and TRBJ2-1 were favored in newly diagnosed disease. Patients with persistent disease shared more public clonotypes (approximately 2,500) than newly diagnosed patients did (966). Compared with newly diagnosed patients, persistent Graves' disease patients had lower TCR Shannon entropy and fewer highly expanded clones, which suggests clonal expansion. Sequencing and analysis were restricted to the TCR beta chain. The authors noted that the small sample size was a limitation that may lower accuracy.

The CDR3 runs 18 amino acids, cysteine and phenylalanine included. Only the CDR3 region is kept as DNA, spanning 54 bases read in frame from base 1. V has 4 bases trimmed and J has 0 bases trimmed; junction bases matching no gene number 7. Per the germline V gene (reference sequence), LNHDA is the CDR1 and SQIVND is the CDR2. The meaning of the sample's time point label: newly diagnosed GD, antithyroid drugs for less than 3 months. For both TCR sequencing and RNA sequencing, RNA was extracted from PBMCs using TRIzol. The diagnosis of Graves' disease was made according to American Thyroid Association guidelines. The patients came from an endocrinology department in Xi'an, China. From each patient, nine milliliters of peripheral blood was collected into an EDTA anticoagulant tube. PBMCs were isolated by Ficoll Paque Plus density gradient separation without further T cell sorting. RNA quality was checked with an Agilent 2100 Bioanalyzer and agarose gel, and concentration with a NanoDrop 2000.

The data were also submitted as part of a second study, on T cells in Graves' hyperthyroidism and ophthalmopathy. The second study, in turn, reports: Stable Graves' hyperthyroidism was defined as the absence of progression to ophthalmopathy over 18 months of follow-up. Hyperthyroidism patients were aged 18 to 65 years and newly diagnosed, with disease duration of less than 2 months. The study excluded patients with uncontrolled infections, other autoimmune diseases, pregnancy or lactation. Diagnoses relied on clinical symptoms, serum thyroxine and TRAb, thyroid ultrasound and orbital computed tomography. A first-round RT-PCR of the TCR CDR3 used the HTBI primer set with the Qiagen OneStep RT-PCR kit. Most expanded thyroid clonotypes (frequency above 0.001) were also found in blood, which suggests that blood repertoires may mirror thyroid immune responses. Ophthalmopathy was separated from stable hyperthyroidism by a 13 V-J signature model, with approximately 89% sensitivity and about 81% specificity obtained in cross-validation and 80%/75% obtained in testing. In validation, progression to ophthalmopathy was predicted by the model with approximately 67% sensitivity and nearly 75% specificity, a median of roughly six months before onset. A discovery cohort of about a hundred patients, approximately 45 with Graves' ophthalmopathy and 55 to 65 with stable Graves' hyperthyroidism, was used to find distinguishing TCR V-J signatures. Whether ophthalmopathy could be predicted prospectively was tested in an independent validation cohort made up of fewer than 20 hyperthyroidism patients plus 17 patients who later progressed to ophthalmopathy. The 95 to 100 discovery patients were randomly split 7:3 into training and test sets. In addition, the study compared T-cell repertoires in thyroid tissue and in blood from six Graves' hyperthyroidism patients. After blood sampling, hyperthyroidism patients were treated with methimazole at a starting dose of 30 mg daily, and ophthalmopathy patients were treated with high-dose intravenous methylprednisolone. Libraries were constructed in a second round of multiplex PCR, after which size selection and purification were performed. Sequencing of the libraries was done on an Illumina HiSeq2000 using paired-end 100 bp reads. Raw data were processed with SOAPnuke, discarding reads with adapters, uncalled bases, mean Phred below 15, or no exact constant-primer or identifier match. High-quality paired reads were merged with COPE v1.2.5, and unique nucleotide sequences were defined as clonotypes. MiTCR v1.1 was used to align the clonotypes against IMGT TRBV, TRBD and TRBJ reference segments. Analysis was restricted to V-J combinations with a frequency above 0.0001, which covered roughly 99% of repertoires. The TCS score was defined as the ratio of F50 (clonal expansion) to E x V (chaos), calculated using BLOSUM62-based TCRdist between CDR3 peptides within each V-J. Welch's t-statistics and random forest reduced approximately 520 V-J features to roughly 13, which were used in a naive Bayes classifier (R e1071). No statistical method was used to set the sample size in advance, and investigators knew the group allocation. The paper describes TCR Vbeta CDR3 sequencing of around 130 peripheral blood samples, made up of 43 ophthalmopathy patients, roughly 75 hyperthyroidism patients and 17 progressor patients.

The sample here was peripheral blood mononuclear cells (PBMCs), taken at new diagnosis, from a patient treated with antithyroid drugs. This sequence uses TRBV19 and TRBJ2-6; 9 bases in the junction line up with TRBD1. The sequence was collected from a woman in her 50s with Graves disease. Donor details come from another sample of the same person, matched by shared clones. The DNA sequence follows: TGTGCCAGTAGTAGTTTTGGACAGGGGTTCTCTGGGGCCAACGTCCTGACTTTC. Its protein product is CASSSFGQGFSGANVLTF.